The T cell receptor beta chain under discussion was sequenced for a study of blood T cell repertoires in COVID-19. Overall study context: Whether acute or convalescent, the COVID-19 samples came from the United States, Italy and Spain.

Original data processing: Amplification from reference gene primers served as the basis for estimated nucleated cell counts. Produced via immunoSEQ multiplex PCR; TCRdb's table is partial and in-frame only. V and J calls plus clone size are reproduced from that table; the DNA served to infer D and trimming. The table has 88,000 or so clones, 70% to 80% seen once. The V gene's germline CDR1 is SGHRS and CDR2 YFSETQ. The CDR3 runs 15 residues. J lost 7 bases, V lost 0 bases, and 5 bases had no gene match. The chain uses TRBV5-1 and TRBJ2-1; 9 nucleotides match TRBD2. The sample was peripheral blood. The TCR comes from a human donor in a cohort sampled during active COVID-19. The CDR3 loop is CASSLVGSGSNEQFF. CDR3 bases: TGCGCCAGCAGCTTGGTTGGTAGCGGGAGTAATGAGCAGTTCTTC.